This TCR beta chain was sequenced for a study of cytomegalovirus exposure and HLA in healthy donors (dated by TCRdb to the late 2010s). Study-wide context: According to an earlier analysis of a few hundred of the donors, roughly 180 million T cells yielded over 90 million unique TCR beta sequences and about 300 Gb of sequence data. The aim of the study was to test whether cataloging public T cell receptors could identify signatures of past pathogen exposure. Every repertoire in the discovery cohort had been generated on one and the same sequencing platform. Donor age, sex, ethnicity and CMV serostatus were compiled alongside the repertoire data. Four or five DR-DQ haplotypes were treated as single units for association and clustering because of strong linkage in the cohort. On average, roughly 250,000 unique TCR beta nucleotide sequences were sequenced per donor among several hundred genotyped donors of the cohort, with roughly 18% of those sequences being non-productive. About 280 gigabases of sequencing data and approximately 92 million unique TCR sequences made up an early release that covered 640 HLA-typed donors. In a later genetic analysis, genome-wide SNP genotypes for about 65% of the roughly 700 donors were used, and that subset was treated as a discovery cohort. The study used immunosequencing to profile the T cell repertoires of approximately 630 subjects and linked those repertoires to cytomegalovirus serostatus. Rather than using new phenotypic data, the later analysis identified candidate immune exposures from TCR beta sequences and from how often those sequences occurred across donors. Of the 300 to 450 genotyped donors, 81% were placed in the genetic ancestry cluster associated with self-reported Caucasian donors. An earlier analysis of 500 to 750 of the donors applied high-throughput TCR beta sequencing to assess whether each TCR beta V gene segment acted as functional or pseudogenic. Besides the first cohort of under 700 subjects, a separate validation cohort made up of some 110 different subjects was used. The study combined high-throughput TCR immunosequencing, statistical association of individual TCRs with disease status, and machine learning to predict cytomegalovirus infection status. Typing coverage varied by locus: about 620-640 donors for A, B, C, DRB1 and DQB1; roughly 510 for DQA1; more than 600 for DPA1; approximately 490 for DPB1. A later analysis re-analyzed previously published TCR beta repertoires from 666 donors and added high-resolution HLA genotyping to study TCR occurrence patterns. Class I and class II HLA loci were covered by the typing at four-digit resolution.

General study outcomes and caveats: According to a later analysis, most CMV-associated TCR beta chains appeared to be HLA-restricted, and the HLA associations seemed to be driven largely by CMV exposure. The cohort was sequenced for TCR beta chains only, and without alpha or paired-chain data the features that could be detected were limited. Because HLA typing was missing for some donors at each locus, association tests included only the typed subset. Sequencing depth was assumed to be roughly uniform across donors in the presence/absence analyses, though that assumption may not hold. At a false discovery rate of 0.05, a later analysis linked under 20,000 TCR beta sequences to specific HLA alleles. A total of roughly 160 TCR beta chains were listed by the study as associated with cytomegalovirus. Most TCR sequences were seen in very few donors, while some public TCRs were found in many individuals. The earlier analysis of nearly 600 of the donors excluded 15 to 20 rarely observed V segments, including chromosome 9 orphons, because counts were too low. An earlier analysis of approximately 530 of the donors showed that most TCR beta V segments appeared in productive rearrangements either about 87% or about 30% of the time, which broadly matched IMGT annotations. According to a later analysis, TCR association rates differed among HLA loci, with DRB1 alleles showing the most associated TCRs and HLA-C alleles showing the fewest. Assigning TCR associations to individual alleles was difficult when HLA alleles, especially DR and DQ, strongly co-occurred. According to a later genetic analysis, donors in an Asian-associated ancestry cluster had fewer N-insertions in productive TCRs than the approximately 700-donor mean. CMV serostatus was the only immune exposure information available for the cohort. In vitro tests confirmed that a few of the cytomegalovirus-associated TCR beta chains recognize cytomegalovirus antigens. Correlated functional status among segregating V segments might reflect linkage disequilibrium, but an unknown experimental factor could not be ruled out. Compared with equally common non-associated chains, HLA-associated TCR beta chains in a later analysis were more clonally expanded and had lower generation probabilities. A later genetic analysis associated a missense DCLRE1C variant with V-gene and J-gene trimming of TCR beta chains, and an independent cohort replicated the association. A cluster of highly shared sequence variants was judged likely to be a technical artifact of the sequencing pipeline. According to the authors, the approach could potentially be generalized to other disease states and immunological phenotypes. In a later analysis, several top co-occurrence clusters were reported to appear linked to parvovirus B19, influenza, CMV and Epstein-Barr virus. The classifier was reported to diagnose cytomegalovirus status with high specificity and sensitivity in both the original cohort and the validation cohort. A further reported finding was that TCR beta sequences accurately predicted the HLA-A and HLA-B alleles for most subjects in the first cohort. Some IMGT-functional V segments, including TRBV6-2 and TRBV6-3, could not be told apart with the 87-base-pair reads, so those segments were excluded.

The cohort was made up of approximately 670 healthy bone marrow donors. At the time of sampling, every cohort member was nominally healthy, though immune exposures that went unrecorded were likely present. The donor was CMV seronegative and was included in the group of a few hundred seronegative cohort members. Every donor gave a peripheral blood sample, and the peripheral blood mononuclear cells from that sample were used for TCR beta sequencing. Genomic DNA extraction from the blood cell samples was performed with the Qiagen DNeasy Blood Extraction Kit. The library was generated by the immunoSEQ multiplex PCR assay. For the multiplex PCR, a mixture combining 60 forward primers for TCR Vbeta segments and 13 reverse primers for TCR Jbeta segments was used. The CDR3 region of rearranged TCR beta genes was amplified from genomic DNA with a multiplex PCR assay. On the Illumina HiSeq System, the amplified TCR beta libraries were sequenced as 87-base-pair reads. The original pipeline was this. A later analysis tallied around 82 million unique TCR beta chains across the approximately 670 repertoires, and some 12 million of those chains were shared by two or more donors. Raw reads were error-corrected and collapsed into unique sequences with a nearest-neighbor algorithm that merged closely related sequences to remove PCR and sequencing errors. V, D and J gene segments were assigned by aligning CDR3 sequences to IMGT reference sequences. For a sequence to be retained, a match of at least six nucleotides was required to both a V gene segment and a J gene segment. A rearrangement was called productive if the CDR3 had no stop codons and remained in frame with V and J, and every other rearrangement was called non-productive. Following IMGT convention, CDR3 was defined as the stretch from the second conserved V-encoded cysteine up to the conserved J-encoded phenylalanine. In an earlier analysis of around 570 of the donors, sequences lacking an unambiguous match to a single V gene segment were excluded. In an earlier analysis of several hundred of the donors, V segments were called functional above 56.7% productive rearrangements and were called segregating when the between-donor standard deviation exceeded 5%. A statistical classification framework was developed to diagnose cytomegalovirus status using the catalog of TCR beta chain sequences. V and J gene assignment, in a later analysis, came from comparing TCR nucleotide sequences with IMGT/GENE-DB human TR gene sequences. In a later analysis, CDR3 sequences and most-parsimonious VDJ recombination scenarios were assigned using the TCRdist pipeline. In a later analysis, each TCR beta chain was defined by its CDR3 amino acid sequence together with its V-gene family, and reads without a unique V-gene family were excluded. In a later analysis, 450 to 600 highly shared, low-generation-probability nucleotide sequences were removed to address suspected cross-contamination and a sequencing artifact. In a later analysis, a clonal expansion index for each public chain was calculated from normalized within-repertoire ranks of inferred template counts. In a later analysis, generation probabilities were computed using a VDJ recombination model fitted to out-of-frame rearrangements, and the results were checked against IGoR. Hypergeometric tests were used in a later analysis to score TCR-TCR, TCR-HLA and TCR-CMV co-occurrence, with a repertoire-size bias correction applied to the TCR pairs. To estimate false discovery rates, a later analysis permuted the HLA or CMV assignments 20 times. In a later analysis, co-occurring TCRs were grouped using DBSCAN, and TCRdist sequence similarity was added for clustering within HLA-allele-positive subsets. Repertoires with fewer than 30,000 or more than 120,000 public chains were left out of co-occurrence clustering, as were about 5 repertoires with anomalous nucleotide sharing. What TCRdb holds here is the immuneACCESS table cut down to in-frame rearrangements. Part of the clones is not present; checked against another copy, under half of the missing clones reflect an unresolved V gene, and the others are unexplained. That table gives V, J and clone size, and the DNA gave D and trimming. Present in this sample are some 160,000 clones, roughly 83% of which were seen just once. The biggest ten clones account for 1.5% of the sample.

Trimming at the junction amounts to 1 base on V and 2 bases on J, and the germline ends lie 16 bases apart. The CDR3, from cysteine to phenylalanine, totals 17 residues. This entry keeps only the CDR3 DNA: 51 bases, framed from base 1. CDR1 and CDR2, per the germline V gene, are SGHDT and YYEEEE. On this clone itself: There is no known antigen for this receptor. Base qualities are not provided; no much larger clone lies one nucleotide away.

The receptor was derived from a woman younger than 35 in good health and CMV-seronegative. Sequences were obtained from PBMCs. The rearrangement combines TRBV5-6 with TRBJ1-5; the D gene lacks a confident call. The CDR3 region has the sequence CASSLMSTYFGNQPQHF. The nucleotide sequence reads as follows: TGTGCCAGCAGCTTGATGTCCACGTACTTCGGCAATCAGCCCCAGCATTTT.